Listed here are 12 T cell receptor beta chains from one sample, sequenced in a study of T cells after posttransplantation cyclophosphamide. A marrow graft followed busulfan-fludarabine conditioning, with cyclophosphamide on days +3 and +4. This table comes from immunoSEQ multiplex PCR, and its TCRdb copy is limited to in-frame clones, with some not included. The profile covers around 6,800 clones, none occurring a single time. Sequenced here: PBMCs, sampled after an allogeneic stem cell transplant with post-transplant cyclophosphamide. The receptors derive from a male patient aged 25-45 years who received an allogeneic stem cell transplant from an unrelated donor, was CMV-positive, and had acute and chronic GVHD. The T cells may come from the graft donor.

By its share, this clone is medium-sized. V usage is TRBV30 and J usage is TRBJ1-1, with a weak D call TRBD1 (6 bases). The V end was cut by 5 bases, the J end by 0 bases, with 22 bases between. In germline, CDR1 is GTSNPN, CDR2 SVGIG (reference sequence). The CDR3 is made up of 17 amino acids. Here the CDR3 reads CAWGGGFQVTMNTEAFF. CDR3 sequence (DNA): TGTGCCTGGGGGGGCGGATTTCAGGTTACGATGAACACTGAAGCTTTCTTT. Filled out from reference TRBV30 and TRBJ1-1, the complete variable domain reads SQTIHQWPATLVQPVGSPLSLECTVEGTSNPNLYWYRQAAGRGLQLLFYSVGIGQISSEVPQNLSASRPQDRQFILSSKKLLLSDSGFYLCAWGGGFQVTMNTEAFFGQGTRLTVV.

The table lists this clone with a few counts. The chain combines TRBV29-1 with TRBJ1-2; 10 nucleotides match TRBD1. The junction had 5 bases not matched to a gene; V was cut back by 5 bases and J by 8 bases. The CDR3 is 12 amino acids. The germline V gene has CDR1 SQVTM and CDR2 ANQGSEA. The CDR3, as DNA: TGCAGCGTTATGGGACAGGGGACGGGCTACACCTTC. Translated, it gives CSVMGQGTGYTF.

This clone was seen many times. V usage is TRBV19 and J usage is TRBJ1-1, with D uncertain. This CDR3 has 15 residues. The germline V gene has CDR1 LNHDA and CDR2 SQIVND (reference sequence). The V gene lost 3 bases and the J gene lost 4 bases, with 15 bases spanning the gap. Here the CDR3 reads CASSIGSGFSTEAFF. Here the CDR3 DNA reads TGTGCCAGTAGTATCGGATCGGGGTTTAGCACTGAAGCTTTCTTT.

This clone was seen many times. The chain combines TRBV6-1 with TRBJ1-2; TRBD1 might be the D (5 bases). This CDR3 is built from 13 residues. V was shortened by 6 bases and J by 8 bases, with 16 bases between the two germline ends. CDR1 MNHNS and CDR2 SASEGT come from the germline V gene. The chain's CDR3 is CASSEGLSAGYTF. As DNA, the CDR3 is TGTGCCAGCAGCGAGGGACTGTCAGCGGGCTACACCTTC.

Judged by abundance, this clone is medium-sized. The rearrangement uses TRBV6-5 and TRBJ1-1; D call uncertain. Trimming took 2 bases from V and 1 from J, leaving 8 bases between them. Germline lookup yields CDR1 MNHEY and CDR2 SVGAGI. The CDR3 consists of 14 residues. For the CDR3, the DNA is TGTGCCAGCAGTTACGCAGGCCAGAACACTGAAGCTTTCTTT. This translates into CASSYAGQNTEAFF.

This clone was counted many times. CDR3 amino acids: CASSPLGGADQPQHF. As DNA, the CDR3 is TGTGCCAGCAGCCCTCTAGGGGGTGCCGATCAGCCCCAGCATTTT. V gene TRBV7-9 combines with J gene TRBJ1-5; D is possibly TRBD1 (6 bases). In germline, CDR1 is SEHNR, CDR2 FQNEAQ (reference sequence). V lost 5 bases, J lost 5 bases, and 16 bases lay in between. The CDR3 consists of 15 residues. The variable domain in full, completed from reference TRBV7-9 and TRBJ1-5, reads DTGVSQNPRHKITKRGQNVTFRCDPISEHNRLYWYRQTLGQGPEFLTYFQNEAQLEKSRLLSDRFSAERPKGSFSTLEIQRTEQGDSAMYLCASSPLGGADQPQHFGDGTRLSIL.

The V gene is TRBV7-2, the J gene TRBJ2-3, with 10 bases lining up with TRBD2. This CDR3 spans 16 amino acids. The ends lost 3 bases at V and 3 bases at J; junction bases unmatched: 6. Germline CDR1 SGHTA, CDR2 FQGNSA. The CDR3 loop reads CASSFQAGGMTDTQYF. As DNA, the CDR3 is TGTGCCAGCAGCTTTCAAGCGGGGGGGATGACAGATACGCAGTATTTT.

This clone was counted ten times or more. The genes are TRBV5-1 and TRBJ2-5; tentative D call: TRBD2 (6 bases). The CDR3 sequence is 15 residues long. The germline V gene has CDR1 SGHRS and CDR2 YFSETQ. V lost 0 bases, J lost 4 bases, and 13 bases lay in between. CDR3 sequence: CASSLGAGWGETQYF. As DNA, the CDR3 is TGCGCCAGCAGCTTGGGAGCGGGCTGGGGAGAGACCCAGTACTTC.

This clone was counted at least ten times. The chain carries TRBV19 and TRBJ1-1; perhaps TRBD1 as D (5 bases). V shed 3 bases and J shed 1 base, with 9 bases lying between them. CDR1 is LNHDA, CDR2 SQIVND, per germline (reference sequence). The CDR3 is made up of 14 amino acids. This CDR3 is CASSIIGQNTEAFF. CDR3 in DNA: TGTGCCAGTAGTATTATCGGACAGAACACTGAAGCTTTCTTT. The whole variable domain, filled in from reference TRBV19 and TRBJ1-1, reads DGGITQSPKYLFRKEGQNVTLSCEQNLNHDAMYWYRQDPGQGLRLIYYSQIVNDFQKGDIAEGYSVSREKKESFPLTVTSAQKNPTAFYLCASSIIGQNTEAFFGQGTRLTVV.

The table lists this clone with many counts. The V gene is TRBV4-3, the J gene TRBJ2-3; 15 bases match TRBD2. J gave up 1 base and V 0 bases, and 5 bases lay outside the gene matches. CDR1 and CDR2 from the germline V gene are LGHNA and YSLEER. The CDR3 length is 19 residues. CDR3: CASSQDTWTSGRGTDTQYF. CDR3 DNA sequence: TGCGCCAGCAGCCAAGATACGTGGACTAGCGGGAGGGGCACAGATACGCAGTATTTT.

This clone was recorded many times. The chain has TRBV6-5 and TRBJ1-5, with D unresolved. In germline, CDR1 is MNHEY, CDR2 SVGAGI. CDR3 length: 15 amino acids. The germline V and J ends were trimmed by 0 bases and 0 bases, with 6 bases remaining between them. Here the CDR3 DNA reads TGTGCCAGCAGTTACTCGCCCGGTAGCAATCAGCCCCAGCATTTT. Translation gives CASSYSPGSNQPQHF.

This clone was detected many times. This chain connects TRBV7-8 to TRBJ1-5; D gene uncertain. CDR1 SGHVS and CDR2 FQNEAQ come from the germline V gene. Trimming shortened V by 1 base and J by 7 bases, and 8 bases separated the two germline ends. The CDR3 has 13 amino acids. CDR3 amino acids: CASSLVERQPQHF. The CDR3 bases are TGTGCCAGCAGCTTAGTGGAGAGGCAGCCCCAGCATTTT.